This TCR beta chain was sequenced for a study of shared T cell receptors in the human thymus. This CDR3 is built from 14 residues. Trimming at V came to 4 bases and at J to 8 bases, leaving 8 bases not matched to a gene. In germline, CDR1 is LNHDA, CDR2 SQIVND (reference sequence). This clone showed up just a few times. Profiling relied on immunoSEQ multiplex PCR, and the TCRdb table lists in-frame clones only, not all of them. The sample contains just under 550,000 clones, about four fifths of which appear only once. These same data were also listed under a study on human thymus T cells. That work contributes: Healthy Finnish infants having corrective surgery for congenital heart defects served as donors.

The TCR comes from a boy in the first two years of life with a congenital heart defect. The V gene is TRBV19, the J gene TRBJ2-1; 7 bases map to TRBD2. Sequenced: thymocytes. DNA of the CDR3: TGTGCCAGTAGTAAAGAATTAGCGGGCTATGAGCAGTTCTTC. It yields the protein CASSKELAGYEQFF.